This T cell receptor (beta chain) was documented in a study of shared clonotypes between healthy human individuals. Overall study: The people who gave samples were a couple of women and three men aged 18 to 49.

Under the authors' procedure: Junction-only sequences without quality scores were provided by ImmunoSEQ, so filtering was different. Data came from immunoSEQ multiplex PCR; TCRdb stores just in-frame clones and leaves some out. V and J calls and clone size follow that table, whereas D and trimming were derived from the DNA. The profile shows about 1.1 million clones, 77% of them singletons. Adult donors, all healthy and HIV-negative, had no recent acute infections or vaccinations. Naive CD4+ cells were CD45RA-selected; the remaining cells were memory. Germline CDR1 and CDR2: KGHSH and LQKENI. Deletions cut 6 bases from V and 3 bases from J, with 17 bases between. The CDR3 consists of 15 residues.

The sample was memory CD4+ T cells from PBMCs. The sample's subset: CD45RA-negative fraction. The receptor comes from a man in his late teens or twenties in good health. Some clones in this sample may be carry-over from other donors' samples. The V gene is TRBV18, the J gene TRBJ1-2; weak D call: TRBD1 (5 bases). CDR3 sequence reads: CASSPAGVGDYGYTF. In DNA, the CDR3 is TGTGCCAGCTCCCCTGCTGGCGTGGGGGACTATGGCTACACCTTC. Together with reference TRBV18 and TRBJ1-2, the CDR3 gives the full variable domain: NAGVMQNPRHLVRRRGQEARLRCSPMKGHSHVYWYRQLPEEGLKFMVYLQKENIIDESGMPKERFSAEFPKEGPSILRIQQVVRGDSAAYFCASSPAGVGDYGYTFGSGTRLTVV.